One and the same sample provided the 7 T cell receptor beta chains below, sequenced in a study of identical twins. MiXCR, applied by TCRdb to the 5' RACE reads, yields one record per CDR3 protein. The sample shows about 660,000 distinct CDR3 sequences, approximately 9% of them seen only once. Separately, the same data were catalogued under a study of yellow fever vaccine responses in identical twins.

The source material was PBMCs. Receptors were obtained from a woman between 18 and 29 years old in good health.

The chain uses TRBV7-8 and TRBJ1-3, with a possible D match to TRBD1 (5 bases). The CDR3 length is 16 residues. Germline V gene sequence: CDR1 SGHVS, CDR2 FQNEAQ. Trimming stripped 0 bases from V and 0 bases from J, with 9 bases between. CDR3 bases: TGTGCCAGCAGCTTAGCCCGGGGGGTCTCTGGAAACACCATATATTTT. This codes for CASSLARGVSGNTIYF. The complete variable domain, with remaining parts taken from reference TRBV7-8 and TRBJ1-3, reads GAGVSQSPRYKVAKRGQDVALRCDPISGHVSLFWYQQALGQGPEFLTYFQNEAQLDKSGLPSDRFFAERPEGSVSTLKIQRTQQEDSAVYLCASSLARGVSGNTIYFGEGSWLTVV.

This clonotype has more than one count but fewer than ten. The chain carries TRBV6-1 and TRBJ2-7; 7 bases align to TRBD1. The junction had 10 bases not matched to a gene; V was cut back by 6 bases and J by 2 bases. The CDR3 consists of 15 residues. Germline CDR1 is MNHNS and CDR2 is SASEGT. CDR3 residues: CASRNLRGSAYEQYF. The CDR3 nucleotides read TGTGCCAGCAGGAACCTCAGGGGGAGTGCCTACGAGCAGTACTTC.

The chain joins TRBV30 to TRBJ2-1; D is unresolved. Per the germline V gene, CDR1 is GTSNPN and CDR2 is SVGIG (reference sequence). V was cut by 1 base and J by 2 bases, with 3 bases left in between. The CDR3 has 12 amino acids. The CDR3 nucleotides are TGTGCCTGGAGTGATCCCTACAATGAGCAGTTCTTC. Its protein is CAWSDPYNEQFF.

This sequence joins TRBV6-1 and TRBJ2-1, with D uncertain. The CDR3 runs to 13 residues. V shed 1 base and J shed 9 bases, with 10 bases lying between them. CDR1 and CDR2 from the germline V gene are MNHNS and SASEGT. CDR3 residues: CASSEEGWGEQFF. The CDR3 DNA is TGTGCCAGCAGTGAAGAGGGTTGGGGTGAGCAGTTCTTC.

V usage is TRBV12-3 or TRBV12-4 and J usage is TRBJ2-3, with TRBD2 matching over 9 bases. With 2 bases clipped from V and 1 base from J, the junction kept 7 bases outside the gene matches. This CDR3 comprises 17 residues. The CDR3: CASSLSGLALGTDTQYF. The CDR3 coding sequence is TGTGCCAGCAGTTTATCGGGACTAGCCTTGGGCACAGATACGCAGTATTTT.

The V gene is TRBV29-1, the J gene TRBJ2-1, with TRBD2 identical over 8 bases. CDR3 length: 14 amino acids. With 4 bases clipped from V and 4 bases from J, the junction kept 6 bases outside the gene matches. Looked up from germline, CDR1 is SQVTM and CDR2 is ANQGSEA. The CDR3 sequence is CSVAAGGLYNEQFF. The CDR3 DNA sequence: TGCAGCGTTGCTGCGGGGGGCTTATACAATGAGCAGTTCTTC.

CDR3 in DNA: TGCGCCAGCAGCCCGACAGTTCTGAGCGAGCAGTACTTC. Protein sequence: CASSPTVLSEQYF. V and J are TRBV10-1 and TRBJ2-7; the D gene is possibly TRBD1 (5 bases). Germline CDR1 reads WNHNN; CDR2 reads SYGVQD (reference sequence). This CDR3 contains 13 residues. The ends were cut back, 6 bases at V and 6 bases at J, with 15 bases in the middle.